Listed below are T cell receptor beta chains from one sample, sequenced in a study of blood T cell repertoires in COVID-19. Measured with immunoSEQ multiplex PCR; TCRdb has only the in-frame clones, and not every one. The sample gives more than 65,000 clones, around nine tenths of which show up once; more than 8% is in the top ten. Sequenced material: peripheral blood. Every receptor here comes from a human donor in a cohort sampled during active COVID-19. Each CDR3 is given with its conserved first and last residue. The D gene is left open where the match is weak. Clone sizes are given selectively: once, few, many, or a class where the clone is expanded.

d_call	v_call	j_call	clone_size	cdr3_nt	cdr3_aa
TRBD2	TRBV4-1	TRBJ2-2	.	TGCGCCAGCAGCCTAGTAGCGGGGTCGAACACCGGGGAGCTGTTTTTT	CASSLVAGSNTGELFF
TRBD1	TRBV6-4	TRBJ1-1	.	TGTGCCAGCAGTGACTCGGGACAGGGGGCATCTGAAGCTTTCTTT	CASSDSGQGASEAFF
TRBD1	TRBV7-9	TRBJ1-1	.	TGTGCCAGCAGCCGGGGACAGGACAACACTGAAGCTTTCTTT	CASSRGQDNTEAFF
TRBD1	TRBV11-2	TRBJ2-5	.	TGTGCCAGCAGGGCCATACAGGGGGCTAGGGAGACCCAGTACTTC	CASRAIQGARETQYF
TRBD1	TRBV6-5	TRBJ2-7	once	TGTGCCAGCAGTTACCGACGACAGGGCTACGAGCAGTACTTC	CASSYRRQGYEQYF
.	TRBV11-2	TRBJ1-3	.	TGTGCCAGCAGGTCTCACAGGGACCCTGGAAACACCATATATTTT	CASRSHRDPGNTIYF
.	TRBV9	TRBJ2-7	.	TGTGCCAGCAGCGTAGCGGCAGGGGATGAGGACGAGCAGTACTTC	CASSVAAGDEDEQYF
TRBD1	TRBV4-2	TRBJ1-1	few	TGTGCCAGCAGCCCGACAGGGCCTGAAGCTTTCTTT	CASSPTGPEAFF
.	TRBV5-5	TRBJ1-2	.	TGTGCCAGCAGCAATCCCGGGGGGGCCTACTATGGCTACACCTTC	CASSNPGGAYYGYTF
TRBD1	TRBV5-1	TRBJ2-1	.	TGCGCCAGCAGCACCGGGACAGGGGCCTACAATGAGCAGTTCTTC	CASSTGTGAYNEQFF
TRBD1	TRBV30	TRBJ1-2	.	TGTGCCTTTACAGGGGGCCGAACTTCTGGCGGCTACACCTTC	CAFTGGRTSGGYTF
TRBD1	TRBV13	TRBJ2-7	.	TGTGCCAGCAGCTTCCGTGGGACAGGGGACTACGAGCAGTACTTC	CASSFRGTGDYEQYF
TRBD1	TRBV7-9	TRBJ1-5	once	TGTGCCAGCAGCGAGTCCGGGACAGGTCTCAATCAGCCCCAGCATTTT	CASSESGTGLNQPQHF
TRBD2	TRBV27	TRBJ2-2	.	TGTGCCATCCCCCGGGGGGTATGGTCCGGGGAGCTGTTTTTT	CAIPRGVWSGELFF
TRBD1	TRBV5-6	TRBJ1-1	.	TGTGCCAGCAGCGCCGCGGGACAGGGTAATCAAGCTTTCTTT	CASSAAGQGNQAFF
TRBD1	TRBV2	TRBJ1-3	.	TGTGCCAGCAGTGGTAACCGGGACAGGGTCTCTGGAAACACCATATATTTT	CASSGNRDRVSGNTIYF
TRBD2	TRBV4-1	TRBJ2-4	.	TGCGCCAGCAGCCAAGTTGTGACTAGCGGGGGGGCCGAAGCCAAAAACATTCAGTACTTC	CASSQVVTSGGAEAKNIQYF
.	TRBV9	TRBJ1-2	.	TGTGCCAGCAGCGTAGATACAGGCCATTATGGCTACACCTTC	CASSVDTGHYGYTF
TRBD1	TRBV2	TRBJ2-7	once	TGTGCCAGCAGTGTAAGTCGAGTGGGACAGGGGCCTACCTACGAGCAGTACTTC	CASSVSRVGQGPTYEQYF
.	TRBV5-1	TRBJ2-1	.	TGCGCCAGCAGCTTCCGGGATTACAATGAGCAGTTCTTC	CASSFRDYNEQFF
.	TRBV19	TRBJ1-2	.	TGTGCCAGTAGTATGGTCCAGCGGCAGAACGGCTACACCTTC	CASSMVQRQNGYTF
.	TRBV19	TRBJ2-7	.	TGTCCATGGAGGGTTCTCACAGGGGCGGCCGGATCCTTCTGCGAGCAGTACTTC	CPWRVLTGAAGSFCEQYF